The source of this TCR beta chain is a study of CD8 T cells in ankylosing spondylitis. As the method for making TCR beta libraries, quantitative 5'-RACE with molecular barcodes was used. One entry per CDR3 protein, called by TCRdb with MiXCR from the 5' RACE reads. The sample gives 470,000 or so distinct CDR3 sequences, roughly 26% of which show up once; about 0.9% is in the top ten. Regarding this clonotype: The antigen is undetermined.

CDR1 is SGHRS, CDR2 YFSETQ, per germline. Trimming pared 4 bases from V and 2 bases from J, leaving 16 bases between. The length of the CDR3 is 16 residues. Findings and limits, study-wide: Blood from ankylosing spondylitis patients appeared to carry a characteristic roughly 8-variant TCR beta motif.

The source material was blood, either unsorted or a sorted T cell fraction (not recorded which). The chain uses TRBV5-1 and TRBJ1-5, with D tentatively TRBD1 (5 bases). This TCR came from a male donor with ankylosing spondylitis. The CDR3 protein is CASSLGAQTGNQPQHF. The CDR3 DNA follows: TGCGCCAGCAGCCTCGGGGCTCAGACGGGCAATCAGCCCCAGCATTTT. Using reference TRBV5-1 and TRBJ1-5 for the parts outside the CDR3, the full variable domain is KAGVTQTPRYLIKTRGQQVTLSCSPISGHRSVSWYQQTPGQGLQFLFEYFSETQRNKGNFPGRFSGRQFSNSRSEMNVSTLELGDSALYLCASSLGAQTGNQPQHFGDGTRLSIL.